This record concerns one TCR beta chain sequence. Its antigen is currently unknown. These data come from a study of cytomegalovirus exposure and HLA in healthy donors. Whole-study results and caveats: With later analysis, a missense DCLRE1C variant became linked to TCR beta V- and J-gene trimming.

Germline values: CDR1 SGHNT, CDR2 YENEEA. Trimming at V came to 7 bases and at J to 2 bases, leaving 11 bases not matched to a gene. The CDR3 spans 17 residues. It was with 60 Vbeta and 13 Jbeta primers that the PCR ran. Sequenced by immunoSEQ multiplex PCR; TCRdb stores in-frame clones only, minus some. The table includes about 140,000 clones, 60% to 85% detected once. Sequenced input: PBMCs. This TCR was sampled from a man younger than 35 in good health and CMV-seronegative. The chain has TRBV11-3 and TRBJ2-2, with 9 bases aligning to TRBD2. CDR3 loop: CASIPSTSGRNTGELFF. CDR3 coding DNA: TGTGCCAGCATCCCTTCGACTAGCGGAAGAAACACCGGGGAGCTGTTTTTT.